This T cell receptor beta chain was identified during a study of blood T cell repertoires in COVID-19. The V and J ends lost 1 base and 3 bases respectively, with 12 bases between them. CDR3 length: 15 residues. Germline V gene lookup returns CDR1 MNHEY and CDR2 SMNVEV (reference sequence). Only in-frame clones appear in the TCRdb table, and some are missing; sequencing was by immunoSEQ multiplex PCR. Of 350,000 to 500,000 clones listed, approximately 90% were seen once; the top ten hold roughly 0.87%. The source is a man between 18 and 35 years old with COVID-19, enrolled during active disease. Sequences were obtained from peripheral blood. V gene TRBV27 combines with J gene TRBJ2-5; possibly TRBD2 for D (6 bases). The CDR3 DNA reads as TGTGCCAGCAGTTTATGGTCAGGAGGGAAAGAGACCCAGTACTTC. Translating it yields CASSLWSGGKETQYF.